This T cell receptor beta chain was sequenced during a study of control samples from healthy donors and cancer patients. On this clone itself: The sample contains more than one DNA sequence encoding this CDR3.

Here immunoSEQ multiplex PCR was the method, and the copy in TCRdb shows in-frame clones only, minus some. Among about 130,000 clones, 90% were seen once, and the ten largest hold about 2.5%. The germline V gene encodes CDR1 LNHDA and CDR2 SQIVND (reference sequence). Unmatched junction bases numbered 3, after V lost 4 bases and J lost 4 bases. This CDR3 comprises 14 residues. The sequence came from a man aged 35-49 years in good health. The sample was blood. V and J are TRBV19 and TRBJ2-7, with 11 positions matching TRBD1. Here the CDR3 reads CASSTGTGGYEQYF. The CDR3 DNA reads as TGTGCCAGTAGTACCGGGACAGGGGGATACGAGCAGTACTTC.